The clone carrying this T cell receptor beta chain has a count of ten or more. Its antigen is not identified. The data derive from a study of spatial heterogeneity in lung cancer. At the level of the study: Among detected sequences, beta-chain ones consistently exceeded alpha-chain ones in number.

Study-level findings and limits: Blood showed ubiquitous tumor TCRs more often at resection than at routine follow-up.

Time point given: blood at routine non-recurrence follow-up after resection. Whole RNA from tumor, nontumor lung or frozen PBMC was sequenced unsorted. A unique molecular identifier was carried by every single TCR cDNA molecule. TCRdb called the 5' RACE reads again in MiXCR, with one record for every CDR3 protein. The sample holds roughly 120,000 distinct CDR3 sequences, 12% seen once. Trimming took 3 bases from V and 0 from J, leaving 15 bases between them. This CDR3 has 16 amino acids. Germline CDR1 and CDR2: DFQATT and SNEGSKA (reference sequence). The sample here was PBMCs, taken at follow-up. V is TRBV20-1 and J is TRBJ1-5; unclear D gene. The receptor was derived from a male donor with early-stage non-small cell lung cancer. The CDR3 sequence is CSASRRVLDSNQPQHF. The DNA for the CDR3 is TGCAGTGCTAGTAGGAGGGTTTTAGATAGCAATCAGCCCCAGCATTTT.